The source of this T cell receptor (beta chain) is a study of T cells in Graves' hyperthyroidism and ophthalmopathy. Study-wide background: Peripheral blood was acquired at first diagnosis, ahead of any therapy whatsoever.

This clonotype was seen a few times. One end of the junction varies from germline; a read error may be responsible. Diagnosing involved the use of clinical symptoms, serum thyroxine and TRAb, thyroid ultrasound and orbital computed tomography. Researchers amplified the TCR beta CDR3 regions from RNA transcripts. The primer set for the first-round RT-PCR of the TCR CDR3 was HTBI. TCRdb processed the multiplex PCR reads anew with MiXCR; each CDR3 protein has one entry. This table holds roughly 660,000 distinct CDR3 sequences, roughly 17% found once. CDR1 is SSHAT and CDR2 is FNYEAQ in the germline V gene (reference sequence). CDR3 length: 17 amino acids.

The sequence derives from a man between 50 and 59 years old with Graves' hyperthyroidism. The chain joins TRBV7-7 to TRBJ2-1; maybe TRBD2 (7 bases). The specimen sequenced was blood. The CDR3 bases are TGTGCTAGCAGCTTAGGGGGGGTCGGCGGGAGTCACAATGAGCAGTTCTTC. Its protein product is CASSLGGVGGSHNEQFF.